Shown below are 14 T cell receptor beta chains from a single sample sequenced in a study of Ad26.COV2.S vaccination and SARS-CoV-2 variants. Generated by immunoSEQ multiplex PCR, the TCRdb table keeps only in-frame clones and is missing some. The data contain about 680,000 clones, about 90% of them seen just once; the ten biggest clones take up approximately 1.5%. Stated treatment: over 15 received Ad26.COV2.S at low or high dose, single or two shots; roughly 5 received placebo; per-sample allocation not given. Samples analyzed were those drawn on day 63 after the first vaccine or placebo injection. The specimen was peripheral blood, collected in a trial of Ad26.COV2.S vaccine versus placebo. Every receptor here comes from a person between 18 and 65 years old who received the Ad26.COV2.S COVID-19 vaccine or a placebo.

This clone was counted a few times. The chain employs TRBV3-1 (or the pseudogene TRBV3-2) and TRBJ2-2; D is undetermined. This CDR3 comprises 14 residues. Deletions cut 0 bases from V and 6 bases from J, with 8 bases between. Germline CDR1 is LGHDT and CDR2 is YNNKEL (reference sequence). In DNA form, the CDR3 reads TGTGCCAGCAGCCAAGAAGTCGTGGCCGGGGAGCTGTTTTTT. Protein sequence: CASSQEVVAGELFF.

This chain uses TRBV7-9 with TRBJ2-7; the D call may be TRBD1 or TRBD2 (5 bases each). Trimming removed 6 bases at V and 5 bases at J, with 11 bases between. Germline V gene lookup returns CDR1 SEHNR and CDR2 FQNEAQ (reference sequence). The length of the CDR3 is 12 residues. The CDR3 DNA follows: TGTGCCAGCAGAGGGGCGCGGGACGAGCAGTACTTC. It yields the protein CASRGARDEQYF.

The chain has TRBV24-1 and TRBJ1-5, with 7 bases that match TRBD1. The CDR3 extends over 14 amino acids. CDR1 and CDR2 from the germline V gene are KGHDR and SFDVKD. Losses at the gene ends were 4 bases for V and 4 bases for J; bases not matched to a gene: 3. For the CDR3, the DNA is TGTGCCACCAGTGACCCGACAGGGAATCAGCCCCAGCATTTT. This translates into CATSDPTGNQPQHF.

The chain recombines TRBV6-6 with TRBJ2-1, with a tentative D call TRBD1 (6 bases). This CDR3 spans 12 amino acids. Looked up from germline, CDR1 is MNHNY and CDR2 is SVGAGI (reference sequence). In nucleotides, the CDR3 is TGTGCTTCGGGACATACTAACAATGAGCAGTTCTTC. Residues: CASGHTNNEQFF.

The rearrangement links TRBV12-3 or TRBV12-4 to TRBJ1-2; 7 positions match TRBD1. Trimming cost V 6 bases and J 6 bases; bases outside gene matches: 7. This CDR3 contains 13 residues. The DNA for the CDR3 is TGTGCCAGCAGCGTCGAGGGGGCGCATGGCTACACCTTC. This translates into CASSVEGAHGYTF.

The rearrangement links TRBV10-3 to TRBJ1-1, with no clear D. Trimming removed 2 bases from V and 0 bases from J, with 13 bases in between. Germline values: CDR1 ENHRY, CDR2 SYGVKD. The CDR3 runs to 16 residues. CDR3 sequence: CAISETEYGMNTEAFF. CDR3 DNA: TGTGCCATCAGTGAGACTGAATACGGGATGAACACTGAAGCTTTCTTT.

The chain joins TRBV5-8 to TRBJ2-3, with D uncertain. Trimming removed 2 bases at V and 6 bases at J, with 7 bases between. The length of the CDR3 is 12 residues. CDR1 and CDR2 (germline): SGHTS, YDEGEE. CDR3 residues: CASSFPQDTQYF. For the CDR3, the DNA is TGTGCCAGCAGCTTCCCTCAGGATACGCAGTATTTT.

With respect to this clone: An end of the junction differs from the germline gene, which may be a read error. This chain connects TRBV2 to TRBJ2-7; 11 nucleotides line up with TRBD1. The germline V gene encodes CDR1 SNHLY and CDR2 FYNNEI. The CDR3 runs to 14 residues. The CDR3 protein is CASSGLLRGQGGNF. Written as DNA, the CDR3 is TGTGCCAGCAGTGGGCTTCTTAGGGGACAGGGGGGGAACTTC.

The V and J genes are TRBV15 and TRBJ1-1, with D perhaps TRBD1 (6 bases). This CDR3 contains 14 residues. Trimming pared 2 bases from V and 4 bases from J, leaving 11 bases between. Germline V CDR1 and CDR2: LNHNV, YYDKDF (reference sequence). The CDR3 is CATSRWGQGTEAFF. CDR3 sequence (DNA): TGTGCCACCAGCAGATGGGGGCAAGGCACTGAAGCTTTCTTT.

The V gene is TRBV24-1, the J gene TRBJ2-3; no clear D gene. The germline V and J ends were trimmed by 4 bases and 1 base, with 2 bases remaining between them. Germline V gives CDR1 KGHDR, CDR2 SFDVKD. The length of the CDR3 is 12 residues. The CDR3: CATSDGTDTQYF. As DNA, the CDR3 is TGTGCCACCAGTGACGGCACAGATACGCAGTATTTT.

The genes are TRBV2 and TRBJ2-6; D possibly uses TRBD1 or TRBD2 (5 bases each). The length of the CDR3 is 17 residues. CDR1 and CDR2 (germline): SNHLY, FYNNEI. The V end lost 6 bases, the J end lost 0 bases, and 15 bases lay between the germline ends. CDR3 nucleotide sequence: TGTGCCAGCAGCCCGGGGCCAAGCTTCTCTGGGGCCAACGTCCTGACTTTC. Protein sequence: CASSPGPSFSGANVLTF.

The V gene is TRBV11-1, the J gene TRBJ2-1; maybe TRBD2 (6 bases). V lost 1 base and J lost 0, with 7 bases in between. This CDR3 spans 15 amino acids. Germline V gene sequence: CDR1 SGHAT, CDR2 FQDESV (reference sequence). The CDR3 DNA follows: TGTGCCAGCAGCTTAGACGGGAGCTCCTACAATGAGCAGTTCTTC. This translates into CASSLDGSSYNEQFF.

The rearrangement uses TRBV13 and TRBJ1-1; no definite D call. The CDR3 has 16 amino acids. V was clipped by 5 bases and J by 6 bases, with 22 bases between them. Germline V CDR1 and CDR2: PRHDT, FYEKMQ (reference sequence). The CDR3 region has the DNA TGTGCCAGCAGCGCCCGCGTCGATACTCGGGGTCCTGAAGCTTTCTTT. It is translated as CASSARVDTRGPEAFF.

This clone has more than one count but fewer than ten. The chain has TRBV5-1 and TRBJ1-4; D unclear. The CDR3 is made up of 16 amino acids. Per the germline V gene, CDR1 is SGHRS and CDR2 is YFSETQ. Trimming removed 0 bases at V and 0 bases at J, with 9 bases between. The CDR3 reads CASSLGGTPTNEKLFF. The CDR3 DNA sequence: TGCGCCAGCAGCTTGGGTGGAACCCCAACTAATGAAAAACTGTTTTTT.